This TCR beta chain was profiled in a study of blood T cell repertoires in COVID-19. Study in general: Both acute and convalescent COVID-19 samples were obtained from the United States, Italy and Spain. PBMCs, B-cell-depleted T cells, or T cells provided the cDNA or gDNA that made up the material.

Original handling: How many nucleated cells were present was estimated from reference gene primer amplification. TCRdb's table, derived via immunoSEQ multiplex PCR, lists solely in-frame clones and lacks some. The DNA gave D and trimming, while V, J and clone size come from that table. Among roughly 85,000 clones listed, roughly 90% were seen once. CDR3 size: 14 residues. Trimming shortened V by 0 bases and J by 2 bases, and 9 bases separated the two germline ends. Germline CDR1 reads SGDLS; CDR2 reads YYNGEE. The source is a man between 45 and 60 years old with active or convalescent COVID-19. This chain connects TRBV9 to TRBJ2-7; TRBD2 is a possible D gene (5 bases). The specimen was peripheral blood. The CDR3 DNA sequence: TGTGCCAGCAGCGTAGAACTAGTCCCCTACGAGCAGTACTTC. Translating gives CASSVELVPYEQYF.